This TCR beta chain was retrieved from a study of blood T cell repertoires in COVID-19. This clone was recorded once. Using immunoSEQ multiplex PCR, the repertoire was profiled, and TCRdb retains in-frame clones only, with some absent. Of 300,000 or so clones in the sample, around 87% were seen once. CDR1 MNHEY and CDR2 SMNVEV come from the germline V gene (reference sequence). V was cut by 3 bases and J by 4 bases, with 12 bases left in between. CDR3 length: 14 amino acids. V usage is TRBV27 and J usage is TRBJ1-2; D gene uncertain. The sample consisted of peripheral blood. This TCR was recovered from a man aged 50-59 years with active or convalescent COVID-19. The CDR3 here is CASSFREVGYGYTF. CDR3 nucleotide sequence: TGTGCCAGCAGTTTTAGGGAGGTCGGCTATGGCTACACCTTC.